This record looks at one TCR beta chain sequence and its context. TCRdb used MiXCR to reprocess the 5' RACE reads, holding one entry per CDR3 protein. The sample gives about 720,000 distinct CDR3 sequences, 18% of which show up once; about an eighth is in the top ten. This sample was included in a study of identical twins. The CDR3 contains 13 residues. Germline-derived CDR1 and CDR2 are LNHDA and SQIVND (reference sequence). Trimming removed 7 bases at V and 8 bases at J, with 14 bases between. This sample was shared with a second study, whose subject was T cells expressing NK-cell markers. From that report: HCMV seropositivity marked most of the eight sequenced donors; one was seronegative.

This TCR came from a woman younger than 30 in good health. The source material was PBMCs. The chain recombines TRBV19 with TRBJ2-2, with D tentatively TRBD1 (5 bases). DNA of the CDR3: TGTGCCAGTACCCAAAGGGGAAGGGGGGAGCTGTTTTTT. Its protein product is CASTQRGRGELFF.